These 19 T cell receptor beta chains share one sample of origin, sequenced in a study of cytomegalovirus exposure and HLA in healthy donors. Primers for the PCR totalled 60 Vbeta and 13 Jbeta. The data were produced by immunoSEQ multiplex PCR, yet TCRdb's version contains in-frame clones alone and is incomplete. The specimen's table records 68,000 or so clones. Sequenced: PBMCs. The receptors derive from a boy between 5 and 17 years old in good health and CMV-seronegative.

The chain uses TRBV5-1 and TRBJ1-2, with 11 bases fitting TRBD1. This CDR3 has 17 residues. Germline-derived CDR1 and CDR2 are SGHRS and YFSETQ. With 4 bases clipped from V and 7 bases from J, the junction kept 15 bases outside the gene matches. DNA for the CDR3: TGCGCCAGCAGCGCGGTGGACAGGGGGCCCCTAGATGGTGGCTACACCTTC. Translating it yields CASSAVDRGPLDGGYTF. The whole variable domain, filled in from reference TRBV5-1 and TRBJ1-2, reads KAGVTQTPRYLIKTRGQQVTLSCSPISGHRSVSWYQQTPGQGLQFLFEYFSETQRNKGNFPGRFSGRQFSNSRSEMNVSTLELGDSALYLCASSAVDRGPLDGGYTFGSGTRLTVV.

As for this clone: The junction departs from the called germline gene at one end, perhaps through a read error. Other DNA sequences in the sample encode the same CDR3. The genes are TRBV7-9 and TRBJ1-1; D is uncertain. This CDR3 has 13 residues. CDR1 is SEHNR, CDR2 FQNEAQ, per germline (reference sequence). The CDR3 region has the DNA TGCGCCAGCAGCTTAGCGGCAGCGTTTGAAGCTTTCTTT. Translating it yields CASSLAAAFEAFF.

The CDR3 here is CATNSPLHF. Here the CDR3 DNA reads TGTGCCACGAATTCACCCCTCCACTTT. The gene calls are TRBV6-1 and TRBJ1-6; no definite D call. V lost 10 bases and J 7 bases, leaving 2 bases between the germline ends. Germline lookup yields CDR1 MNHNS and CDR2 SASEGT. The CDR3 loop spans 9 amino acids.

V gene TRBV30 combines with J gene TRBJ2-1, with D possibly TRBD1 on 5 matching bases. V lost 1 base, J lost 5 bases, and 15 bases lay in between. The CDR3 is 15 amino acids. Germline assignment: CDR1 GTSNPN and CDR2 SVGIG (reference sequence). The CDR3, as DNA: TGTGCCTGGAGTGAAGATCCAGGGCTAGACAATGAGCAGTTCTTC. The encoded protein is CAWSEDPGLDNEQFF.

The chain uses TRBV5-6 and TRBJ1-5; perhaps TRBD1 as D (5 bases). In germline, CDR1 is SGHDT, CDR2 YYEEEE. V gave up 4 bases and J gave up 5 bases, with 19 bases separating them. CDR3 length: 16 amino acids. CDR3 nucleotides: TGTGCCAGCAGCCAACTTAGCGGGGCGTTGGATCAGCCCCAGCATTTT. Amino acids: CASSQLSGALDQPQHF. Together with reference TRBV5-6 and TRBJ1-5, the CDR3 gives the full variable domain: DAGVTQSPTHLIKTRGQQVTLRCSPKSGHDTVSWYQQALGQGPQFIFQYYEEEERQRGNFPDRFSGHQFPNYSSELNVNALLLGDSALYLCASSQLSGALDQPQHFGDGTRLSIL.

The rearrangement links TRBV5-1 to TRBJ1-2; maybe TRBD1 (5 bases). The CDR3 extends over 13 amino acids. V lost 4 bases to trimming and J lost 6 bases, with 13 bases between them. Germline V CDR1 and CDR2: SGHRS, YFSETQ. The CDR3 sequence is CASSALGGDGYTF. CDR3 DNA sequence: TGCGCCAGCAGCGCGCTTGGGGGGGATGGCTACACCTTC.

The rearrangement uses TRBV7-6 and TRBJ2-3, with 7 positions matching TRBD1. J was trimmed by 3 bases and V by 5 bases; bases with no gene match: 5. The CDR3 has 14 amino acids. CDR1 and CDR2 (germline): SGHVS, FNYEAQ. The CDR3 DNA sequence: TGTGCCAGCAGCAGGGACAGTGGGACAGATACGCAGTATTTT. This translates into CASSRDSGTDTQYF.

The chain links TRBV7-2 to TRBJ1-2, with 7 bases matching TRBD1. The CDR3 is 15 residues long. Germline CDR1 reads SGHTA; CDR2 reads FQGNSA. The V segment lost 6 bases and the J segment 0 bases; nucleotides outside the gene matches: 7. CDR3 bases: TGTGCCAGCAGGGAAGGGACAGCTACTAACTATGGCTACACCTTC. Encoded protein: CASREGTATNYGYTF.

The V and J genes are TRBV5-4 and TRBJ1-1, with 7 bases matching TRBD1. The CDR3 sequence is 17 residues long. The ends lost 1 base at V and 1 base at J; junction bases unmatched: 10. CDR1 and CDR2 (germline): SGHNT, YYREEE (reference sequence). The CDR3 DNA reads TGTGCCAGCAGCTTGAACTTCCGGGACAGTACGAACACTGAAGCTTTCTTT. Translating it yields CASSLNFRDSTNTEAFF.

V and J are TRBV4-3 and TRBJ2-3, with D possibly being TRBD2 (5 bases). Germline V CDR1 and CDR2: LGHNA, YSLEER. Trimming stripped 3 bases from V and 6 bases from J, with 10 bases between. This CDR3 contains 13 residues. CDR3 residues: CASSHESGDTQYF. In nucleotides, the CDR3 is TGCGCCAGCAGCCACGAATCGGGGGATACGCAGTATTTT.

V gene TRBV29-1 combines with J gene TRBJ2-1, with D possibly matching TRBD1 (5 bases). This CDR3 region has 10 residues. V was trimmed by 7 bases and J by 10 bases, leaving 11 bases between them. Germline V CDR1 and CDR2: SQVTM, ANQGSEA. The CDR3 DNA reads TGCAGCGCTTACACAGGAGAGCAGTTCTTC. The encoded protein is CSAYTGEQFF.

V gene TRBV5-1 combines with J gene TRBJ1-2; perhaps TRBD1 as D (6 bases). The CDR3 consists of 13 residues. V lost 0 bases and J 8 bases, leaving 11 bases between the germline ends. Germline values: CDR1 SGHRS, CDR2 YFSETQ. Here the CDR3 DNA reads TGCGCCAGCAGCTTGGTGGCAGGGGAGGGCTACACCTTC. It codes for CASSLVAGEGYTF.

The rearrangement uses TRBV6-5 and TRBJ1-1, with a possible D match to TRBD1 (5 bases). With 7 bases removed from V and 5 bases from J, the gap between germline ends came to 14 bases. The CDR3 covers 13 residues. Germline V gene sequence: CDR1 MNHEY, CDR2 SVGAGI. This CDR3 is CASTIRVGTEAFF. CDR3 sequence (DNA): TGTGCCAGCACGATCAGGGTCGGGACTGAAGCTTTCTTT.

A word on this clone: In the same sample, other DNA sequences code for this CDR3. The chain has TRBV6-5 and TRBJ1-1; TRBD1 matches 8 bases. Germline lookup yields CDR1 MNHEY and CDR2 SVGAGI. The CDR3 totals 16 residues. Trimming cost V 2 bases and J 0 bases; bases outside gene matches: 5. The CDR3 spells CASSYGGTGLNTEAFF. The CDR3 DNA is TGTGCCAGCAGTTACGGGGGGACAGGCCTGAACACTGAAGCTTTCTTT.

Turning to this clone: Its ends do not fully match the called genes, so a read error is possible. This chain joins TRBV4-3 and TRBJ2-2; TRBD2 agrees at 7 bases. This CDR3 is 17 amino acids long. Germline V gene sequence: CDR1 LGHNA, CDR2 YSLEER. CDR3 region: CPSSQARAGDRAGELFF. The DNA for the CDR3 is TGCCCCAGCAGCCAAGCGCGGGCGGGAGATCGGGCCGGGGAGCTGTTTTTT.

The J gene is TRBJ2-3, the V gene TRBV18, with D possibly matching TRBD2 (7 bases). This CDR3 has 16 amino acids. With 3 bases removed from V and 2 bases from J, the gap between germline ends came to 15 bases. In germline, CDR1 is KGHSH, CDR2 LQKENI. CDR3 protein: CASSPFGGRITDTQYF. CDR3 sequence (DNA): TGTGCCAGCTCACCTTTCGGGGGGCGAATCACAGATACGCAGTATTTT.

The CDR3 protein is CASSVIGGTEAFF. The CDR3 nucleotides are TGTGCCAGCAGCGTGATCGGGGGCACTGAAGCTTTCTTT. The chain employs TRBV5-6 and TRBJ1-1; tentative D call: TRBD1 (5 bases). The CDR3 length is 13 residues. V dropped 4 bases and J dropped 4 bases, with 11 bases sitting between them. Germline values: CDR1 SGHDT, CDR2 YYEEEE.

The chain links TRBV25-1 to TRBJ2-7, with D possibly being TRBD1 (6 bases). V was clipped by 2 bases and J by 2 bases, with 10 bases between them. Germline CDR1 and CDR2: MGHDK and SYGVNS. The CDR3 is 14 residues long. DNA of the CDR3: TGTGCCAGCAGTGAAGGGGGCGACCCCTACGAGCAGTACTTC. It encodes CASSEGGDPYEQYF.

This chain links TRBV5-6 with TRBJ2-1; no clear D. CDR1 is SGHDT and CDR2 is YYEEEE in the germline V gene. This CDR3 spans 13 amino acids. Trimming stripped 0 bases from V and 4 bases from J, with 5 bases between. The chain's CDR3 is CASSLVSYNEQFF. In DNA, the CDR3 is TGTGCCAGCAGCTTGGTCAGTTACAATGAGCAGTTCTTC.